The next 32 T cell receptor beta chains were all read from a single sample in a study of shared clonotypes between healthy human individuals. Assay used: immunoSEQ multiplex PCR; TCRdb lists only in-frame clones, some missing. The table shows 2 million to 3 million clones, with 93% occurring only once. Material for sequencing was naive CD4+ T cells from PBMCs. Subset here: CD45RA+ positively selected. The receptors stem from a man in his late teens or twenties in good health. Some clones in this sample may be carry-over from other donors' samples.

The V gene is TRBV7-8, the J gene TRBJ2-7, with D perhaps matching TRBD2 (5 bases). Trimming removed 4 bases from V and 6 bases from J, with 22 bases in between. The germline gives CDR1 SGHVS, CDR2 FQNEAQ. The CDR3 runs 16 residues. CDR3: CASSSPRGRDPREQYF. The CDR3 DNA follows: TGTGCCAGCAGCTCCCCCCGTGGGAGAGACCCTCGCGAGCAGTACTTC.

With respect to this clone: The same CDR3 is also encoded by other DNA sequences in this sample. This rearrangement joins TRBV15 to TRBJ1-2, with D unresolved. The V gene's germline CDR1 is LNHNV and CDR2 YYDKDF (reference sequence). V shed 3 bases and J shed 8 bases, with 7 bases lying between them. CDR3 size: 11 residues. As DNA, the CDR3 is TGTGCCACCAGCAGCGGAGGAGGCTACACCTTC. Translated, it gives CATSSGGGYTF.

This chain connects TRBV5-1 to TRBJ2-7; D perhaps matches TRBD1 (7 bases). Per germline, CDR1 SGHRS and CDR2 YFSETQ. V lost 0 bases, J lost 4 bases, and 11 bases lay in between. This CDR3 region has 14 residues. In nucleotides, the CDR3 is TGCGCCAGCAGCTTGGTCCAGGGGGGTTACGAGCAGTACTTC. Translating it yields CASSLVQGGYEQYF.

The rearrangement uses TRBV5-1 and TRBJ1-4; D is unclear. Trimming removed 0 bases from V and 2 bases from J, with 11 bases in between. The CDR3 covers 16 residues. CDR1 and CDR2 from the germline V gene are SGHRS and YFSETQ. Here the CDR3 reads CASSLVGRQTNEKLFF. The CDR3 DNA sequence: TGCGCCAGCAGCTTGGTGGGGAGGCAGACTAATGAAAAACTGTTTTTT.

The chain couples TRBV29-1 to TRBJ2-7; TRBD2 might be the D (6 bases). Germline V gene data show CDR1 as SQVTM and CDR2 as ANQGSEA. Deletions cut 5 bases from V and 8 bases from J, with 10 bases between. This CDR3 region has 10 residues. In DNA form, the CDR3 reads TGCAGCGTTTTCTGGACTAAGCAGTACTTC. Translation gives CSVFWTKQYF.

On this clone itself: Other DNA variants within this sample encode the same CDR3. This sequence joins TRBV5-1 and TRBJ2-5; TRBD1 matches at 8 bases. Germline assignment: CDR1 SGHRS and CDR2 YFSETQ. V trimming: 0 bases; J trimming: 1 base; junction bases outside the gene matches: 2. The CDR3 length is 15 residues. This chain's CDR3 is CASSLVGTGQETQYF. The CDR3, as DNA: TGCGCCAGCAGCTTGGTAGGGACAGGCCAAGAGACCCAGTACTTC. Full variable domain (missing parts from reference TRBV5-1 and TRBJ2-5): KAGVTQTPRYLIKTRGQQVTLSCSPISGHRSVSWYQQTPGQGLQFLFEYFSETQRNKGNFPGRFSGRQFSNSRSEMNVSTLELGDSALYLCASSLVGTGQETQYFGPGTRLLVL.

The rearrangement joins TRBV19 to TRBJ1-1; D unclear. CDR1 and CDR2 from the germline V gene are LNHDA and SQIVND (reference sequence). The V gene lost 1 base and the J gene lost 3 bases, with 12 bases spanning the gap. The CDR3 is 15 amino acids. The CDR3 DNA sequence: TGTGCCAGTAGTATAGTCAGCTGGTACCACACTGAAGCTTTCTTT. It yields the protein CASSIVSWYHTEAFF.

This clone is a singleton in its sample. The chain uses TRBV6-5 and TRBJ1-1; 9 positions agree with TRBD1. The CDR3 sequence is 14 residues long. The germline CDR1 and CDR2 sequences are MNHEY and SVGAGI. J was trimmed by 3 bases and V by 1 base; bases with no gene match: 0. The CDR3 DNA sequence: TGTGCCAGCAGTTACTGGACAGGGGACACTGAAGCTTTCTTT. Amino acid sequence: CASSYWTGDTEAFF.

In this sample, this clone turned up once. J is TRBJ1-6 and V is TRBV4-1; the D is unclear. The germline V gene encodes CDR1 MGHRA and CDR2 YSYEKL. Trimming cost V 1 base and J 8 bases, with 12 bases left between them. The CDR3 consists of 15 residues. DNA for the CDR3: TGCGCCAGCAGCCAAGTCCTCTCCCGTGATTCACCCCTCCACTTT. Translated: CASSQVLSRDSPLHF.

The rearrangement uses TRBV27 and TRBJ2-7, with a tentative D call TRBD2 (5 bases). V gave up 4 bases and J gave up 5 bases, with 18 bases separating them. CDR3 length: 15 amino acids. Looked up from germline, CDR1 is MNHEY and CDR2 is SMNVEV (reference sequence). CDR3: CASSSSRELLHEQYF. CDR3 nucleotides: TGTGCCAGCAGTTCGTCGAGGGAGCTCCTCCACGAGCAGTACTTC.

This clone came up once. This chain joins TRBV10-3 and TRBJ2-6; no firm D call. Between the trimmed V and J ends, which lost 10 bases and 1 base, there was a span of 17 bases. This CDR3 is built from 16 residues. CDR1 and CDR2 from the germline V gene are ENHRY and SYGVKD. CDR3: CANSDGWVSGANVLTF. The DNA for the CDR3 is TGTGCCAACTCGGACGGGTGGGTATCTGGGGCCAACGTCCTGACTTTC.

The CDR3 protein is CASRTDSHYGYTF. The CDR3 DNA follows: TGTGCCAGCAGGACGGACAGCCACTATGGCTACACCTTC. The chain carries TRBV28 and TRBJ1-2; tentatively, D is TRBD1 (6 bases). V lost 6 bases and J lost 3, with 11 bases in between. The CDR3 totals 13 residues. The germline CDR1 and CDR2 sequences are MDHEN and SYDVKM.

The chain is built from TRBV28 and TRBJ2-1, with 10 nucleotides matching TRBD2. This CDR3 region has 17 residues. Germline V gene lookup returns CDR1 MDHEN and CDR2 SYDVKM. The trim removed 2 bases at V and 2 bases at J, leaving 6 bases unmatched. The CDR3 loop is CASSLGRTSGAYNEQFF. The CDR3 DNA follows: TGTGCCAGCAGTTTAGGGCGCACTAGCGGGGCCTACAATGAGCAGTTCTTC.

The genes are TRBV10-3 and TRBJ2-1, with D perhaps TRBD1 or TRBD2 (5 bases each). The germline V and J ends were trimmed by 3 bases and 3 bases, with 21 bases remaining between them. Germline V gives CDR1 ENHRY, CDR2 SYGVKD. CDR3 length equals 18 residues. The CDR3 region is CAISEFTRDGENYNEQFF. CDR3 in DNA: TGTGCCATCAGTGAATTTACCCGGGACGGGGAAAACTACAATGAGCAGTTCTTC.

This chain joins TRBV28 and TRBJ1-3, with 10 bases identical to TRBD1. Germline V gene lookup returns CDR1 MDHEN and CDR2 SYDVKM. V was clipped by 3 bases and J by 7 bases; unmatched bases: 6. This CDR3 contains 15 residues. CDR3 sequence (DNA): TGTGCCAGCAGTTTGGCGGGACAGGGGCGTAACACCATATATTTT. Amino acid sequence: CASSLAGQGRNTIYF.

With respect to this clone: Other DNA sequences of this sample code for an identical CDR3. This rearrangement joins TRBV7-2 to TRBJ2-7; D gene unclear. CDR1 is SGHTA, CDR2 FQGNSA, per germline. V dropped 1 base and J dropped 1 base, with 8 bases sitting between them. The CDR3 contains 14 residues. CDR3 DNA: TGTGCCAGCAGCTTAGTTCGGATATCCTACGAGCAGTACTTC. Amino acid sequence: CASSLVRISYEQYF. Full variable domain (missing parts from reference TRBV7-2 and TRBJ2-7): GAGVSQSPSNKVTEKGKDVELRCDPISGHTALYWYRQSLGQGLEFLIYFQGNSAPDKSGLPSDRFSAERTGGSVSTLTIQRTQQEDSAVYLCASSLVRISYEQYFGPGTRLTVT.

V is TRBV18 and J is TRBJ1-2; the D gene is possibly TRBD1 (5 bases). Between the trimmed V and J ends, which lost 2 bases and 6 bases, there was a span of 22 bases. From germline, CDR1 is KGHSH and CDR2 LQKENI. The CDR3 totals 17 residues. The CDR3 reads CASSPLGTPPLRDGYTF. The CDR3 DNA is TGTGCCAGCTCACCATTAGGGACTCCTCCCCTCCGGGATGGCTACACCTTC.

The chain is built from TRBV9 and TRBJ2-7, with D perhaps matching TRBD1 or TRBD2 (7 bases each). The V gene's germline CDR1 is SGDLS and CDR2 YYNGEE. V lost 3 bases, J lost 4 bases, and 14 bases lay in between. CDR3 length equals 14 residues. The CDR3 sequence: CASSGQGGAYEQYF. The CDR3 coding sequence is TGTGCCAGCAGCGGACAGGGAGGGGCGTACGAGCAGTACTTC. The variable domain in full, with the rest retrieved from reference TRBV9 and TRBJ2-7, is DSGVTQTPKHLITATGQRVTLRCSPRSGDLSVYWYQQSLDQGLQFLIQYYNGEERAKGNILERFSAQQFPDLHSELNLSSLELGDSALYFCASSGQGGAYEQYFGPGTRLTVT.

The V and J genes are TRBV29-1 and TRBJ1-2, with D tentatively TRBD1 (5 bases). The germline V gene encodes CDR1 SQVTM and CDR2 ANQGSEA. Trimming took off 4 bases at V and 8 bases at J, with 11 bases between the two ends. There are 11 residues in the CDR3. This CDR3 reads CSVVTRAGYTF. The CDR3 DNA reads as TGCAGCGTTGTAACCAGGGCGGGCTACACCTTC.

The chain recombines TRBV7-9 with TRBJ1-1; TRBD1 aligns across 9 bases. After removal of 5 bases from V and 7 bases from J, the junction contained 8 bases not matched to a gene. Germline V gene lookup returns CDR1 SEHNR and CDR2 FQNEAQ (reference sequence). The CDR3 totals 14 residues. CDR3 bases: TGTGCCAGCAGCACTAGCGGACAGGGGTATGAAGCTTTCTTT. It encodes CASSTSGQGYEAFF.

Details on this clone: The sample has other DNA sequences that encode this CDR3 too. This sequence joins TRBV5-4 and TRBJ2-7; a possible D gene is TRBD1 (5 bases). This CDR3 contains 14 residues. Germline loops: CDR1 SGHNT, CDR2 YYREEE (reference sequence). V was shortened by 0 bases and J by 1 base, with 8 bases between the two germline ends. CDR3 in DNA: TGTGCCAGCAGCTTGGTTGGGGCATCCTACGAGCAGTACTTC. This translates into CASSLVGASYEQYF.

The chain uses TRBV5-4 and TRBJ2-3; D is perhaps TRBD1 (8 bases). Germline V gene sequence: CDR1 SGHNT, CDR2 YYREEE (reference sequence). CDR3 size: 18 residues. Deletions cut 0 bases from V and 6 bases from J, with 23 bases between. DNA for the CDR3: TGTGCCAGCAGCTTGGCCCAGGGGGCTAGCGGACTGTATGATACGCAGTATTTT. This translates into CASSLAQGASGLYDTQYF.

The chain is built from TRBV2 and TRBJ1-1; TRBD1 is a possible D gene (5 bases). The length of the CDR3 is 14 residues. Germline V gene data show CDR1 as SNHLY and CDR2 as FYNNEI. Trimming pared 2 bases from V and 4 bases from J, leaving 11 bases between. CDR3 amino acids: CASSEISGPTEAFF. CDR3 sequence (DNA): TGTGCCAGCAGTGAAATCTCAGGGCCCACTGAAGCTTTCTTT.

The J gene is TRBJ1-5, the V gene TRBV19, with 9 bases matching TRBD1. The germline CDR1 and CDR2 sequences are LNHDA and SQIVND (reference sequence). After removal of 5 bases from V and 3 bases from J, the junction contained 11 bases not matched to a gene. This CDR3 region has 17 residues. The CDR3 DNA follows: TGTGCCAGTAGTCACACAAGACAGGGGGTAAACAATCAGCCCCAGCATTTT. Residues: CASSHTRQGVNNQPQHF.

V gene TRBV7-2 combines with J gene TRBJ2-2; a possible D gene is TRBD1 (5 bases). This CDR3 has 15 amino acids. Germline V gene lookup returns CDR1 SGHTA and CDR2 FQGNSA. Trimming pared 5 bases from V and 3 bases from J, leaving 13 bases between. The CDR3 reads CASSQGPGYTGELFF. DNA for the CDR3: TGTGCCAGCAGCCAGGGTCCTGGCTACACCGGGGAGCTGTTTTTT. The full variable domain, rest sourced from reference TRBV7-2 and TRBJ2-2, is GAGVSQSPSNKVTEKGKDVELRCDPISGHTALYWYRQSLGQGLEFLIYFQGNSAPDKSGLPSDRFSAERTGGSVSTLTIQRTQQEDSAVYLCASSQGPGYTGELFFGEGSRLTVL.

The chain is built from TRBV2 and TRBJ2-1, with D maybe TRBD2 (5 bases). Trimming shortened V by 6 bases and J by 3 bases, and 12 bases separated the two germline ends. CDR3 size: 14 residues. In germline, CDR1 is SNHLY, CDR2 FYNNEI. The DNA of the CDR3 is TGTGCCAGCAGCGCAACTAGGGTCTACAATGAGCAGTTCTTC. Residues: CASSATRVYNEQFF.

This chain links TRBV18 with TRBJ2-7; possible D gene TRBD1, 8 bases. The germline CDR1 and CDR2 sequences are KGHSH and LQKENI. The CDR3 loop spans 14 amino acids. Trimming pared 6 bases from V and 2 bases from J, leaving 14 bases between. Here the CDR3 DNA reads TGTGCCAGCTCTGGAACAGGGGGGGCCTACGAGCAGTACTTC. This sequence encodes CASSGTGGAYEQYF.

The gene calls are TRBV25-1 and TRBJ2-5; 11 bases are shared with TRBD1. V lost 2 bases and J lost 1; bases outside the gene matches: 3. Per germline, CDR1 MGHDK and CDR2 SYGVNS. The CDR3 length is 16 residues. The CDR3 sequence is CASSEGGTGGQETQYF. The CDR3 region has the DNA TGTGCCAGCAGTGAAGGGGGGACAGGGGGCCAAGAGACCCAGTACTTC.

The CDR3 DNA reads as TGTGCCAGCAGCCTACTGGACAGCCAGCCCCAGCATTTT. Amino acid sequence: CASSLLDSQPQHF. This chain joins TRBV9 and TRBJ1-5; D may be TRBD1 (6 bases). Deletions cut 4 bases from V and 7 bases from J, with 12 bases between. The CDR3 length is 13 residues. The V gene's germline CDR1 is SGDLS and CDR2 YYNGEE.

The rearrangement uses TRBV28 and TRBJ2-3, with TRBD2 matching over 14 bases. The CDR3 totals 18 residues. Germline V lookup: CDR1 MDHEN, CDR2 SYDVKM. Germline trimming cut 6 bases from V and 3 bases from J; bases unmatched to any gene: 11. The CDR3 region is CASRIPGLAGEGTDTQYF. The CDR3 DNA sequence: TGTGCCAGCAGAATACCGGGACTAGCGGGAGAAGGTACAGATACGCAGTATTTT.

V is TRBV4-2 and J is TRBJ1-1; no clear D gene. The germline CDR1 and CDR2 sequences are LGHNA and YNFKEQ. CDR3 length equals 15 residues. The V end was cut by 4 bases, the J end by 6 bases, with 18 bases between. CDR3 residues: CASSLSPVVLSEAFF. The CDR3 DNA follows: TGTGCCAGCAGCCTAAGCCCGGTAGTCCTCTCTGAAGCTTTCTTT.

V and J are TRBV6-1 and TRBJ2-2, with 8 bases fitting TRBD2. Trimming took 0 bases from V and 1 from J; bases not matched to a gene: 10. Germline CDR1 is MNHNS and CDR2 is SASEGT. The CDR3 spans 19 residues. The CDR3 here is CASSEASSPSGWNTGELFF. DNA of the CDR3: TGTGCCAGCAGTGAAGCGTCTTCACCTAGCGGGTGGAACACCGGGGAGCTGTTTTTT.